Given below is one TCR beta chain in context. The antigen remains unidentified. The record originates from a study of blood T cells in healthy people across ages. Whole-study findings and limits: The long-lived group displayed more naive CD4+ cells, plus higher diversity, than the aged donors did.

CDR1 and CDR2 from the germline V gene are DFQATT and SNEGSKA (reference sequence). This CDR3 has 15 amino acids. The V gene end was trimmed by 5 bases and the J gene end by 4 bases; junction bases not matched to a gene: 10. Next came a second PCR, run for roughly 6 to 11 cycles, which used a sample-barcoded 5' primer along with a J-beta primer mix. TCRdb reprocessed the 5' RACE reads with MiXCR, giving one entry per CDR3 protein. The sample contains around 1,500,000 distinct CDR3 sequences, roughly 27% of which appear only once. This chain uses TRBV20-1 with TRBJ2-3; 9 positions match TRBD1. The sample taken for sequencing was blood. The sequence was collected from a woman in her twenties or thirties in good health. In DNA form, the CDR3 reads TGCAGTGCTGGACAGGGGTCCTTTTCCTCAGATACGCAGTATTTT. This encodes CSAGQGSFSSDTQYF.